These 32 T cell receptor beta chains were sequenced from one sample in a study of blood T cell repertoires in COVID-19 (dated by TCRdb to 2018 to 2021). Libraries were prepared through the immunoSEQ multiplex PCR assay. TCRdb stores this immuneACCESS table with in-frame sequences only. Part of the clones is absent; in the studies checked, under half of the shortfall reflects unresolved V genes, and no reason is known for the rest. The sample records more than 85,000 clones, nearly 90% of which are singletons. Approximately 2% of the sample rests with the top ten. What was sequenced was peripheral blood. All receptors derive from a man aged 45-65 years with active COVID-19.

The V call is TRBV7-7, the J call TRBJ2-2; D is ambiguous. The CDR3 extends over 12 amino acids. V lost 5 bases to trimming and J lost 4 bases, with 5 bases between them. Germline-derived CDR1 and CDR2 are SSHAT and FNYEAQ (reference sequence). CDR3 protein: CASSPLTGELFF. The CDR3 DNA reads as TGTGCCAGCAGCCCCCTCACCGGGGAGCTGTTTTTT.

CDR3 coding DNA: TGTGCCAGCAGGTCACTAGGGCGGGGCGAGCAGTACTTC. Its protein product is CASRSLGRGEQYF. V and J are TRBV11-2 and TRBJ2-7; possible D gene TRBD2, 6 bases. Trimming took 6 bases from V and 6 from J, leaving 15 bases between them. The CDR3 length is 13 residues. Germline CDR1 is SGHAT and CDR2 is FQNNGV. Based on the CDR3 plus reference TRBV11-2 and TRBJ2-7, the full variable domain is EAGVAQSPRYKIIEKRQSVAFWCNPISGHATLYWYQQILGQGPKLLIQFQNNGVVDDSQLPKDRFSAERLKGVDSTLKIQPAKLEDSAVYLCASRSLGRGEQYFGPGTRLTVT.

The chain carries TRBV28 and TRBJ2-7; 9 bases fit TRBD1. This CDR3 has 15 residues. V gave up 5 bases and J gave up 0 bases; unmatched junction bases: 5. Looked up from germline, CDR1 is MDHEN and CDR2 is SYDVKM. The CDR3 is CASSVDRGGSYEQYF. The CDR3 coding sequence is TGTGCCAGCAGTGTAGACAGGGGGGGCTCCTACGAGCAGTACTTC.

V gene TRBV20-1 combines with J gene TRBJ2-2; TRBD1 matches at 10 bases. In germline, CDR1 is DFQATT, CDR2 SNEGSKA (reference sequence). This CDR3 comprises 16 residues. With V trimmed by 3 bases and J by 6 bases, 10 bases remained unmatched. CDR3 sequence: CSASDYRTGGAGELFF. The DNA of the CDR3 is TGCAGTGCTAGTGACTACCGGACAGGGGGGGCCGGGGAGCTGTTTTTT.

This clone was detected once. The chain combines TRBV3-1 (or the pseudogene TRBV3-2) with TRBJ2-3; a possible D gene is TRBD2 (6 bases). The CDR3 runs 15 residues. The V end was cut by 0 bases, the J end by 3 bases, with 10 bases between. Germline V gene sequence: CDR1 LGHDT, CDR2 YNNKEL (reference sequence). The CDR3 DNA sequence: TGTGCCAGCAGCCAAGACCAGCGGGTAACAGATACGCAGTATTTT. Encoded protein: CASSQDQRVTDTQYF.

CDR3 in DNA: TGCGCCAGCAGCCACCCCCCTGCAGCTAACTATGGCTACACCTTC. This codes for CASSHPPAANYGYTF. The V call is TRBV4-1, the J call TRBJ1-2; no clear D gene. V was shortened by 3 bases and J by 0 bases, with 11 bases between the two germline ends. The CDR3 has 15 amino acids. Germline assignment: CDR1 MGHRA and CDR2 YSYEKL.

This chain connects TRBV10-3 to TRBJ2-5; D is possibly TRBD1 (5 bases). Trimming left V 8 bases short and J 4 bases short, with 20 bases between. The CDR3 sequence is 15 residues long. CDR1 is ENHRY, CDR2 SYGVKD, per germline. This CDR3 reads CAIAQGGGTVETQYF. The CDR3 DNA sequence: TGTGCCATCGCGCAGGGCGGTGGTACGGTAGAGACCCAGTACTTC.

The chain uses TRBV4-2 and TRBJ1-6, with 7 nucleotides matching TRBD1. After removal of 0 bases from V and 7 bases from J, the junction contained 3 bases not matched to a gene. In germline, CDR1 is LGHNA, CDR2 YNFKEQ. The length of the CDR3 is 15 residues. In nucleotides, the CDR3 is TGTGCCAGCAGCCAAGAGCAGGGGGACAATTCACCCCTCCACTTT. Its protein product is CASSQEQGDNSPLHF.

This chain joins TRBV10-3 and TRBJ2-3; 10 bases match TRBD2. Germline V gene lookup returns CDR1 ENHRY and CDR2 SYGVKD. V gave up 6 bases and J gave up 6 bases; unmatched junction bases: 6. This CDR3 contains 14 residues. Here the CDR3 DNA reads TGTGCCATCAGGGCGACTAGCGGGCCCGATACGCAGTATTTT. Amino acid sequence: CAIRATSGPDTQYF.

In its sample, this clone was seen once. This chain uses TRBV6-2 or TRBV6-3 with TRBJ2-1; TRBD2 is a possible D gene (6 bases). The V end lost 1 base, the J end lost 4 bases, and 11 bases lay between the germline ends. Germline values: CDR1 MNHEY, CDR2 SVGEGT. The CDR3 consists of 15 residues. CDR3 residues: CASSYFGGTYNEQFF. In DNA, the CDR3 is TGTGCCAGCAGTTACTTTGGGGGGACTTACAATGAGCAGTTCTTC.

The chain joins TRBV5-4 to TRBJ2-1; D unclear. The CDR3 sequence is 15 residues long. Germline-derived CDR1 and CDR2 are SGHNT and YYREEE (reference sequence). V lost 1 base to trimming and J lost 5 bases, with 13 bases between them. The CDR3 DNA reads TGTGCCAGCAGCTTGAGTAGAACAGCCGACAATGAGCAGTTCTTC. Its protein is CASSLSRTADNEQFF.

The CDR3 sequence: CASTRMEGTEAFF. The CDR3 bases are TGTGCCAGCACCCGGATGGAGGGGACTGAAGCTTTCTTT. The chain uses TRBV12-3 or TRBV12-4 and TRBJ1-1, with a tentative D call TRBD1 (5 bases). The CDR3 length is 13 residues. V lost 7 bases and J 5 bases, leaving 14 bases between the germline ends.

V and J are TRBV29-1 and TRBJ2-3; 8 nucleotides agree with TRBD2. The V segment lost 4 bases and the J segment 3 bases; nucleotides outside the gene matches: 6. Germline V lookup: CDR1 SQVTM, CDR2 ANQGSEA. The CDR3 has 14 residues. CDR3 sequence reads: CSVGKRGRTDTQYF. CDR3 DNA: TGCAGCGTTGGTAAGCGGGGGCGAACAGATACGCAGTATTTT.

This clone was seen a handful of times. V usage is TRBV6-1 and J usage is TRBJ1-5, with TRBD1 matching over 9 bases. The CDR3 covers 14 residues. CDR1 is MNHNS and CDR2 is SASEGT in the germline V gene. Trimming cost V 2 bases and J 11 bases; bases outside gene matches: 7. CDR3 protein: CASSEPGQGRSQHF. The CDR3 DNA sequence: TGTGCCAGCAGTGAACCGGGACAGGGTAGGTCCCAGCATTTT.

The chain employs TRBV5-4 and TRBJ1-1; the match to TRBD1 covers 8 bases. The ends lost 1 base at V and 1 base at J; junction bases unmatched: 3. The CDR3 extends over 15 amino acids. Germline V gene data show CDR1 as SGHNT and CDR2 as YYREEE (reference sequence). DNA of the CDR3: TGTGCCAGCAGCTTGCCGGACAGGGCGAACACTGAAGCTTTCTTT. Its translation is CASSLPDRANTEAFF.

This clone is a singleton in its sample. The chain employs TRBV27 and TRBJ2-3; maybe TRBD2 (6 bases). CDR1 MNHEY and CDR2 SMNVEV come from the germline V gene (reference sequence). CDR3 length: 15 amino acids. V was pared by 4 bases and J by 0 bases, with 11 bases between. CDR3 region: CASSYSGQSTDTQYF. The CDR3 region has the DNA TGTGCCAGCAGTTATAGCGGCCAAAGCACAGATACGCAGTATTTT.

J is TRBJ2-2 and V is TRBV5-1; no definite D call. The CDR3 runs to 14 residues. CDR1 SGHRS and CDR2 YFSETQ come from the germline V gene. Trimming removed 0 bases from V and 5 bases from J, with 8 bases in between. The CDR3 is CASSLVVGTGELFF. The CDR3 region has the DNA TGCGCCAGCAGCTTGGTTGTCGGTACCGGGGAGCTGTTTTTT.

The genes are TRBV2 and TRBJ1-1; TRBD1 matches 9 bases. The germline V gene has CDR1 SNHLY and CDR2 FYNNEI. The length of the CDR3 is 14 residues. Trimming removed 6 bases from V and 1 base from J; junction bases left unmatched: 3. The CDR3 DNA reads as TGTGCCAGCAGACACAGGGGGCAGAACACTGAAGCTTTCTTT. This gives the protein CASRHRGQNTEAFF.

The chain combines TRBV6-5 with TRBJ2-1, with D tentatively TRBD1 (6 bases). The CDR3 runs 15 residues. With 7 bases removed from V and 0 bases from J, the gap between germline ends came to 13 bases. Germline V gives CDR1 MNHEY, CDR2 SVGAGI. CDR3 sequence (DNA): TGTGCCAGCACCCCCATGGGGGCCTCCTACAATGAGCAGTTCTTC. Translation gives CASTPMGASYNEQFF.

As DNA, the CDR3 is TGTGCCAGCAGCGGAGCAGGGGGTGGGCAGCCCCAGCATTTT. Residues: CASSGAGGGQPQHF. V usage is TRBV5-8 and J usage is TRBJ1-5; 7 bases line up with TRBD1. V was pared by 4 bases and J by 7 bases, with 8 bases of the junction left unmatched. Germline V lookup: CDR1 SGHTS, CDR2 YDEGEE. The CDR3 is 14 amino acids.

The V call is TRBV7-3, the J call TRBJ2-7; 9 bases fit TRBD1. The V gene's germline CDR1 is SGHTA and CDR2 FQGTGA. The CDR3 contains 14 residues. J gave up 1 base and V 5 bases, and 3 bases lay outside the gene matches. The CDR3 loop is CASSLGTGSYEQYF. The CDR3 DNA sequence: TGTGCCAGCAGCCTAGGGACAGGGTCCTACGAGCAGTACTTC.

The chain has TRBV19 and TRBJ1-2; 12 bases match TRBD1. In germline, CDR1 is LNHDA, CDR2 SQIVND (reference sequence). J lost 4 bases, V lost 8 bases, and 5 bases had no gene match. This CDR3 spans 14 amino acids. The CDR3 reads CASRPGQGAYGYTF. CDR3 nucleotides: TGTGCCAGTCGCCCGGGACAGGGGGCCTATGGCTACACCTTC.

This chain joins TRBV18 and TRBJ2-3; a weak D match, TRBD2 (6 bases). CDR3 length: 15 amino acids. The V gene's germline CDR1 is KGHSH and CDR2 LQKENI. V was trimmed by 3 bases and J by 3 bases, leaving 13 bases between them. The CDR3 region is CASSPAPGGTDTQYF. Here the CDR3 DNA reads TGTGCCAGCTCACCTGCCCCCGGGGGAACAGATACGCAGTATTTT.

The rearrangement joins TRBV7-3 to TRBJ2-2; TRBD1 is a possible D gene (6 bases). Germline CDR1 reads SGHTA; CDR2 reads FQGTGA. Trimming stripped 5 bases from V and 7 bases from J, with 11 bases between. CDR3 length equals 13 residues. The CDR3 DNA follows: TGTGCCAGCAGCCCAGGACAGAACGGGGAGCTGTTTTTT. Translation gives CASSPGQNGELFF.

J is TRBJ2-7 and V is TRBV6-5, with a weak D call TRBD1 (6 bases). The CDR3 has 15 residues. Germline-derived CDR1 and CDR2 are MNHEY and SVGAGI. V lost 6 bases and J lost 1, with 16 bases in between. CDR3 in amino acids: CASSRFRDISYEQYF. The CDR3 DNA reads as TGTGCCAGCAGCAGATTTAGGGACATATCCTACGAGCAGTACTTC.

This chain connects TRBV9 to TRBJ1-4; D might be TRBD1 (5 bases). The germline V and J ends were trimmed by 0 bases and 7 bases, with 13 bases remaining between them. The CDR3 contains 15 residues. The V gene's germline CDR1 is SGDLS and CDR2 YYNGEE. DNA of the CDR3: TGTGCCAGCAGCGTAGCAGCAGGGAGGGCTGAAAAACTGTTTTTT. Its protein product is CASSVAAGRAEKLFF.

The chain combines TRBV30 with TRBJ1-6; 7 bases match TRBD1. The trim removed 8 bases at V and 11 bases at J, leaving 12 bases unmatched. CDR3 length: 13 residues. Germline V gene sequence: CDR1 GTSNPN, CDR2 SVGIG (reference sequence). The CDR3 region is CAGSRQGIPPLHF. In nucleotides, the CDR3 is TGTGCCGGATCCCGACAGGGAATACCACCCCTCCACTTT.

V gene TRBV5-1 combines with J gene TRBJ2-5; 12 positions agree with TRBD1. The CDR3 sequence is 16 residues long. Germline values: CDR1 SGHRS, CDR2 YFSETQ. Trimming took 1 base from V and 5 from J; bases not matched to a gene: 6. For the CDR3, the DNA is TGCGCCAGCAGCTTGAGGGGACAGGGGGCCTGGGAGACCCAGTACTTC. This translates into CASSLRGQGAWETQYF. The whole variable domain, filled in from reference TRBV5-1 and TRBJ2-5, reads KAGVTQTPRYLIKTRGQQVTLSCSPISGHRSVSWYQQTPGQGLQFLFEYFSETQRNKGNFPGRFSGRQFSNSRSEMNVSTLELGDSALYLCASSLRGQGAWETQYFGPGTRLLVL.

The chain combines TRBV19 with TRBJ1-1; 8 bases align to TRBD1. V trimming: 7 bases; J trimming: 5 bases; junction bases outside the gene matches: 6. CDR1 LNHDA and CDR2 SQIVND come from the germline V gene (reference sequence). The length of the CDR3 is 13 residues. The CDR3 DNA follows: TGTGCCAGTACCAACAGGGGGATGACTGAAGCTTTCTTT. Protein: CASTNRGMTEAFF.

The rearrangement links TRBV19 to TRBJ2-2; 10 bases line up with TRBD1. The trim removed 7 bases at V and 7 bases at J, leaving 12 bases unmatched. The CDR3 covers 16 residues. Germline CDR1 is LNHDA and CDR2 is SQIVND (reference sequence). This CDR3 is CASTRDRGPFVGELFF. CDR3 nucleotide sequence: TGTGCCAGTACCCGGGACAGGGGTCCCTTTGTCGGGGAGCTGTTTTTT.

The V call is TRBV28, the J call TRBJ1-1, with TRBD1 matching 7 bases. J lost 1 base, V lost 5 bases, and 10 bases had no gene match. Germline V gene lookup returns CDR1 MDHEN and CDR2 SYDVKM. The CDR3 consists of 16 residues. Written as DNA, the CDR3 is TGTGCCAGCAGTCTCTATTATACAGGGGCGAACACTGAAGCTTTCTTT. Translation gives CASSLYYTGANTEAFF.

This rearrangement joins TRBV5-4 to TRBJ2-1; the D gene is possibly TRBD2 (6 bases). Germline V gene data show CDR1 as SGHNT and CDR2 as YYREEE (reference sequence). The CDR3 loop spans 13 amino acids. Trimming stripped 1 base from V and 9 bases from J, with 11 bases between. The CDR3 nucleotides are TGTGCCAGCAGCTTGTGGAGGGAAGGTGAGCAGTTCTTC. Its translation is CASSLWREGEQFF.